These 26 T cell receptor beta chains originate from one sample sequenced in a study of blood T cell repertoires in COVID-19. The method was immunoSEQ multiplex PCR; TCRdb's version includes in-frame clones alone and lacks a portion of them. The sample holds about 260,000 clones, 70% to 90% seen once. The sequenced material came from peripheral blood. Source of these receptors: a human donor in a cohort sampled during active COVID-19.

This clone is a singleton in its sample. V is TRBV6-2 or TRBV6-3 and J is TRBJ1-1; TRBD1 agrees at 10 bases. Germline V gene sequence: CDR1 MNHEY, CDR2 SVGEGT. This CDR3 has 16 residues. V was pared by 0 bases and J by 3 bases, with 4 bases of the junction left unmatched. The CDR3 reads CASSYSGTGAYTEAFF. Here the CDR3 DNA reads TGTGCCAGCAGTTACTCGGGGACAGGGGCGTACACTGAAGCTTTCTTT.

This chain uses TRBV23-1 with TRBJ2-5; tentatively, D is TRBD1 (6 bases). TRBV23-1 is marked as an open reading frame, function uncertain. Trimming cost V 2 bases and J 5 bases, with 30 bases left between them. There are 20 residues in the CDR3. The CDR3 DNA reads as TGCGCCAGCAGTCAAATACTAAGGGGAAACAGGGCCAAGTTCCAGGAGACCCAGTACTTC. Its translation is CASSQILRGNRAKFQETQYF.

This chain joins TRBV25-1 and TRBJ2-7; unclear D gene. V was cut by 5 bases and J by 5 bases, with 4 bases left in between. Germline V CDR1 and CDR2: MGHDK, SYGVNS. The CDR3 covers 10 residues. DNA for the CDR3: TGTGCCAGCAGTTTAAACGAGCAGTACTTC. Its translation: CASSLNEQYF.

The gene calls are TRBV3-1 (or the pseudogene TRBV3-2) and TRBJ2-7; TRBD1 agrees at 7 bases. This CDR3 is built from 15 residues. Germline V gene sequence: CDR1 LGHDT, CDR2 YNNKEL (reference sequence). V gave up 5 bases and J gave up 1 base; unmatched junction bases: 8. This CDR3 reads CASSGDRFKSYEQYF. The DNA of the CDR3 is TGTGCCAGCAGCGGGGACAGATTTAAGTCCTACGAGCAGTACTTC.

This clone appeared once. The V call is TRBV21-1, the J call TRBJ1-2; TRBD1, the table's D call, was not compared with the DNA. TRBV21-1 is noted as a pseudogene. CDR3 size: 16 residues. CDR3 sequence (DNA): TGTGCCAGCAGGCTCATGATGGAAGGGGCTGGGTATGGCTACACCTTC. Translation: CASRLMMEGAGYGYTF.

This clone was counted once. This chain connects TRBV30 to TRBJ2-7, with a possible D match to TRBD1 (6 bases). This CDR3 is 15 amino acids long. The V and J ends lost 4 bases and 3 bases respectively, with 19 bases between them. Per the germline V gene, CDR1 is GTSNPN and CDR2 is SVGIG (reference sequence). CDR3 protein: CAWTRDISRDYEQYF. In nucleotides, the CDR3 is TGTGCCTGGACCCGGGACATCTCGAGGGACTACGAGCAGTACTTC.

J is TRBJ2-1 and V is TRBV30; D not certain. This CDR3 has 13 residues. V was trimmed by 4 bases and J by 6 bases, leaving 13 bases between them. In germline, CDR1 is GTSNPN, CDR2 SVGIG (reference sequence). CDR3 residues: CAWKMLRFNEQFF. The CDR3 DNA reads as TGTGCCTGGAAGATGCTGCGTTTCAATGAGCAGTTCTTC.

The chain joins TRBV7-2 to TRBJ2-7; 7 positions agree with TRBD2. Germline V gene sequence: CDR1 SGHTA, CDR2 FQGNSA. The CDR3 extends over 13 amino acids. V lost 6 bases, J lost 0 bases, and 2 bases stayed unmatched. The CDR3 DNA reads as TGTGCCAGCAGGGGCGGGAGCTCCTACGAGCAGTACTTC. Translating it yields CASRGGSSYEQYF.

The V and J genes are TRBV6-5 and TRBJ1-1; 12 bases fit TRBD1. V was clipped by 2 bases and J by 13 bases; unmatched bases: 8. CDR1 MNHEY and CDR2 SVGAGI come from the germline V gene. There are 14 residues in the CDR3. The CDR3 DNA reads TGTGCCAGCAGTTACGGGACAGGGGGCGCCCCGGTTTTCTTT. Residues: CASSYGTGGAPVFF.

The chain carries TRBV6-5 and TRBJ2-2; D gene uncertain. The CDR3 is 15 amino acids. V dropped 6 bases and J dropped 2 bases, with 13 bases sitting between them. Germline V gene data show CDR1 as MNHEY and CDR2 as SVGAGI. CDR3: CASRSANTNTGELFF. The CDR3 DNA follows: TGTGCCAGCAGGTCAGCGAACACTAACACCGGGGAGCTGTTTTTT.

The genes are TRBV24-1 and TRBJ2-3; D uncertain. The CDR3 is 13 residues long. Germline assignment: CDR1 KGHDR and CDR2 SFDVKD. With 4 bases removed from V and 2 bases from J, the gap between germline ends came to 6 bases. CDR3 sequence (DNA): TGTGCCACCAGTGACAGGTACACAGATACGCAGTATTTT. It specifies CATSDRYTDTQYF.

This clone was counted once. The chain recombines TRBV5-4 with TRBJ1-2; possibly TRBD1 for D (6 bases). This CDR3 region has 16 residues. Germline-derived CDR1 and CDR2 are SGHNT and YYREEE (reference sequence). V dropped 7 bases and J dropped 5 bases, with 24 bases sitting between them. In DNA, the CDR3 is TGTGCCAGCTATGAGAATACAGGGAGCCTAGGATATGGCTACACCTTC. Translation gives CASYENTGSLGYGYTF.

The V and J genes are TRBV5-4 and TRBJ1-2; D is perhaps TRBD1 (5 bases). The CDR3 loop spans 14 amino acids. CDR1 is SGHNT and CDR2 is YYREEE in the germline V gene (reference sequence). The V gene lost 5 bases and the J gene lost 6 bases, with 17 bases spanning the gap. The CDR3 region has the DNA TGTGCCAGCAGATCCTTGGGGCAGGGCGATGGCTACACCTTC. Translating gives CASRSLGQGDGYTF.

The chain has TRBV19 and TRBJ1-2; 7 bases match TRBD1. Germline CDR1 is LNHDA and CDR2 is SQIVND (reference sequence). The CDR3 totals 13 residues. V shed 11 bases, J shed 2 bases, and the junction held 8 bases outside the gene matches. The DNA for the CDR3 is TGTGCCCTATACAGGGGATACAACTATGGCTACACCTTC. It encodes CALYRGYNYGYTF.

This sequence joins TRBV7-3 and TRBJ2-1; 7 positions match TRBD2. Germline assignment: CDR1 SGHTA and CDR2 FQGTGA. The junction had 11 bases not matched to a gene; V was cut back by 4 bases and J by 5 bases. CDR3 length: 16 amino acids. CDR3 amino acids: CASSSGRGRAHNEQFF. The CDR3 DNA reads as TGTGCCAGCAGCTCTGGACGCGGGAGAGCACACAATGAGCAGTTCTTC.

Regarding this clone: In the same sample, other DNA sequences code for this CDR3. The chain links TRBV4-1 to TRBJ2-7; 9 bases align to TRBD1. This CDR3 region has 14 residues. The trim removed 4 bases at V and 3 bases at J, leaving 4 bases unmatched. CDR1 MGHRA and CDR2 YSYEKL come from the germline V gene. The CDR3 protein is CASSPPGQGYEQYF. The DNA for the CDR3 is TGCGCCAGCAGCCCGCCGGGACAGGGCTACGAGCAGTACTTC.

About this clone: A read error may account for a junction end that differs from germline. In DNA form, the CDR3 reads TGTGCCACCTTACCCCGGGATTTC. It yields the protein CATLPRDF. The chain uses TRBV24-1 and TRBJ2-7; a possible D gene is TRBD2 (5 bases). Germline assignment: CDR1 KGHDR and CDR2 SFDVKD. The CDR3 spans 8 residues.

This clone was counted only a few times. The chain combines TRBV30 with TRBJ1-3; 7 bases are shared with TRBD1. From germline, CDR1 is GTSNPN and CDR2 SVGIG (reference sequence). The CDR3 totals 12 residues. The junction had 2 bases not matched to a gene; V was cut back by 5 bases and J by 4 bases. CDR3 in DNA: TGTGCCTGGGAGACAGGGGGAAACACCATATATTTT. It codes for CAWETGGNTIYF. The full variable domain, rest sourced from reference TRBV30 and TRBJ1-3, is SQTIHQWPATLVQPVGSPLSLECTVEGTSNPNLYWYRQAAGRGLQLLFYSVGIGQISSEVPQNLSASRPQDRQFILSSKKLLLSDSGFYLCAWETGGNTIYFGEGSWLTVV.

The chain joins TRBV7-2 to TRBJ2-7; 9 positions match TRBD2. The V segment lost 4 bases and the J segment 3 bases; nucleotides outside the gene matches: 7. The CDR3 has 15 residues. CDR1 is SGHTA and CDR2 is FQGNSA in the germline V gene. CDR3 bases: TGTGCCAGCAGCTCACGGCCTAGCGGGATCTACGAGCAGTACTTC. Its protein product is CASSSRPSGIYEQYF.

The chain has TRBV5-4 and TRBJ2-3; 9 positions match TRBD1. CDR3 length: 15 amino acids. The V gene's germline CDR1 is SGHNT and CDR2 YYREEE (reference sequence). V shed 4 bases and J 2 bases; nucleotides not matched to a gene: 5. DNA of the CDR3: TGTGCCAGCAGCCCCCGGACAGGGGACACAGATACGCAGTATTTT. Residues: CASSPRTGDTDTQYF.

The chain links TRBV6-5 to TRBJ2-5; 8 positions match TRBD2. CDR1 is MNHEY and CDR2 is SVGAGI in the germline V gene. CDR3 length: 14 amino acids. Unmatched junction bases numbered 7, after V lost 5 bases and J lost 5 bases. The CDR3 region is CASSPTGGQETQYF. The CDR3 nucleotides read TGTGCCAGCAGTCCCACGGGGGGGCAGGAGACCCAGTACTTC.

The chain employs TRBV2 and TRBJ2-3; D is perhaps TRBD2 (6 bases). CDR3 length: 16 amino acids. The V end was cut by 6 bases, the J end by 3 bases, with 19 bases between. CDR1 SNHLY and CDR2 FYNNEI come from the germline V gene. CDR3 sequence (DNA): TGTGCCAGCAGACTCCAGCCGGAGGGTGAGACAGATACGCAGTATTTT. It translates to CASRLQPEGETDTQYF.

The chain recombines TRBV27 with TRBJ2-7, with TRBD2 matching over 7 bases. CDR1 MNHEY and CDR2 SMNVEV come from the germline V gene (reference sequence). CDR3 size: 15 residues. V lost 6 bases to trimming and J lost 3 bases; unmatched junction nucleotides: 11. The CDR3 loop is CASRSLEAGYYEQYF. In DNA, the CDR3 is TGTGCCAGCAGGTCCTTGGAAGCGGGATACTACGAGCAGTACTTC.

This clone was detected once. The CDR3 spells CASSPGHSYEQYF. In nucleotides, the CDR3 is TGTGCCAGCAGCCCGGGACATAGCTACGAGCAGTACTTC. The chain uses TRBV13 and TRBJ2-7; maybe TRBD1 (6 bases). With 5 bases removed from V and 3 bases from J, the gap between germline ends came to 11 bases. Germline assignment: CDR1 PRHDT and CDR2 FYEKMQ (reference sequence). This CDR3 has 13 amino acids. Complete variable domain (other parts from reference TRBV13 and TRBJ2-7): AAGVIQSPRHLIKEKRETATLKCYPIPRHDTVYWYQQGPGQDPQFLISFYEKMQSDKGSIPDRFSAQQFSDYHSELNMSSLELGDSALYFCASSPGHSYEQYFGPGTRLTVT.

This rearrangement joins TRBV5-8 to TRBJ1-4; 9 bases map to TRBD1. The CDR3 loop spans 13 amino acids. V trimming: 3 bases; J trimming: 11 bases; junction bases outside the gene matches: 5. Germline V gene data show CDR1 as SGHTS and CDR2 as YDEGEE. In DNA form, the CDR3 reads TGTGCCAGCAGCTCGGGACAGGGCCCGAAACTGTTTTTT. It specifies CASSSGQGPKLFF.

This clone was seen once. The chain links TRBV5-1 to TRBJ2-7, with 7 bases identical to TRBD1. The CDR3 sequence is 17 residues long. Germline V lookup: CDR1 SGHRS, CDR2 YFSETQ. V shed 3 bases, J shed 0 bases, and the junction held 12 bases outside the gene matches. The CDR3 loop is CASSSHFRQGSSYEQYF. CDR3 sequence (DNA): TGCGCCAGCAGCTCCCACTTCCGACAGGGTAGCTCCTACGAGCAGTACTTC.